The entry below describes one T cell receptor (beta chain). The junction shows a germline mismatch at one end, possibly a read error. This CDR3 has 12 amino acids. Sequencing was performed with immunoSEQ multiplex PCR; in TCRdb, only in-frame clones are kept and a portion is missing. The data show 40,000 to 65,000 clones, roughly 80% seen once. The sample originates from a study of PD-1 blockade in mismatch repair-deficient tumors. PCR or immunohistochemistry showed mismatch repair deficiency in every enrolled patient. The sequence was collected from an adult with mismatch repair-deficient cancer. This chain uses TRBV5-3 with TRBJ2-7, with a possible D match to TRBD2 (6 bases). TRBV5-3 is an ORF, with its function uncertain. The sample in question was peripheral blood, obtained about 4.5 months after starting pembrolizumab. The DNA for the CDR3 is TGTGCCAGCAGCTTGGACTCCCGGAGGGTTTACTTC. It yields the protein CASSLDSRRVYF.